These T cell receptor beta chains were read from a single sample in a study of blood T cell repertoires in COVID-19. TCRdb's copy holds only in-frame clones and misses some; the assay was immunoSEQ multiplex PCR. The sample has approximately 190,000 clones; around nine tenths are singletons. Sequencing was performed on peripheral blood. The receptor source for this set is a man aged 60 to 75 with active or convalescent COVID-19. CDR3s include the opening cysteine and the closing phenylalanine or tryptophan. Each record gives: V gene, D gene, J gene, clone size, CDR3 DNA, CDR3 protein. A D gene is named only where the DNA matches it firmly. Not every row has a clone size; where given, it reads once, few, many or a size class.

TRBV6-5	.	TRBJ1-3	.	TGTGCCAGCACAAACCCAGGGTATGGAAACACCATATATTTT	CASTNPGYGNTIYF
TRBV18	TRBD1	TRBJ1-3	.	TGTGCCAGCTCACCAATAGGGACAGCCCAATCTGGAAACACCATATATTTT	CASSPIGTAQSGNTIYF
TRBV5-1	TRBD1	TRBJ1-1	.	TGCGCCAGCAGCTCTCGACAGGGGGCGGCTTTCTTT	CASSSRQGAAFF
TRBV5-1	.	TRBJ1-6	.	TGCGCCAGCAGCTTGGATGGGTCCCGGGGATCACCCCTCCACTTT	CASSLDGSRGSPLHF
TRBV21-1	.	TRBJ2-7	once	TGTGCCAGCAGCTCCCTGTTACAGGACAGGGGAAATTCCTACGAGCAGTACTTC	CASSSLLQDRGNSYEQYF
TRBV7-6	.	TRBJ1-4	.	TGTGCCAGCAGCGAACAGGGTTTATCTAATGAAAAACTGTTTTTT	CASSEQGLSNEKLFF
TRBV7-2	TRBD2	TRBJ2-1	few	TGTGCCAGCAGCTTAGTGGGCGGGGGTTACAATGAGCAGTTCTTC	CASSLVGGGYNEQFF
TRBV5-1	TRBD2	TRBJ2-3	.	TGCGCCAGCAGCAACGGGGGGATCTCCACAGATACGCAGTATTTT	CASSNGGISTDTQYF
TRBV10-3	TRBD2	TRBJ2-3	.	TGTGCCATCCGTGAAACTCGCGGGGGGGCGGGGAGCTCAGATACGCAGTATTTT	CAIRETRGGAGSSDTQYF
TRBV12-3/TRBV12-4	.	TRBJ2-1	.	TGTGCCAGCAGTTCCCTCTACAATGAGCAGTTCTTC	CASSSLYNEQFF
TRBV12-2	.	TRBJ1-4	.	TGTGCAAGTCGCTCGGGGGGGTTCCCGAATGAAAAACTGTTTTTT	CASRSGGFPNEKLFF
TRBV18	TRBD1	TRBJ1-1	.	TGTGCCAGCTCACCACGGTCTCAGGGGGAGAACACTGAAGCTTTCTTT	CASSPRSQGENTEAFF
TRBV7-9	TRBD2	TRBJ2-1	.	TGTGCCAGCAGCCTGAGGGCTAGCGGGGGGAGGAATGAGCAGTTCTTC	CASSLRASGGRNEQFF
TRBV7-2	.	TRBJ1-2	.	TGTGCCAGCAGCTCAACACAGGGCAACTATGGCTACACCTTC	CASSSTQGNYGYTF
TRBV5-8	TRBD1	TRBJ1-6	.	TGTGCCAGCAGCCCCCGGGACAGAAGCAATTCACCCCTCCACTTT	CASSPRDRSNSPLHF
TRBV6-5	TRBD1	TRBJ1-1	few	TGTGCCAGCAGCCTTCTACAGGGGGGAACTGAAGCTTTCTTT	CASSLLQGGTEAFF
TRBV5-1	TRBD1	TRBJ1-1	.	TGCGCCAGCAGCTCCGGGACAGGGGGCGTCACTGAAGCTTTCTTT	CASSSGTGGVTEAFF
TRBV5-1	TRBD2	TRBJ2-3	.	TGCGCCAGCAGCTTGAAGCTTTTAGCGGGGGGGAGCACAGATACGCAGTATTTT	CASSLKLLAGGSTDTQYF
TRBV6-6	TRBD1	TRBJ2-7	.	TGTGCCAGCAGTTACTTGGGGACAGGGGCCTCCGAGCAGTACTTC	CASSYLGTGASEQYF
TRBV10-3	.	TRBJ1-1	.	TGTGCCATCAGGGACAGTTCAACTGAAGCTTTCTTT	CAIRDSSTEAFF
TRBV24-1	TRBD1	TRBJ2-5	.	TGTGCCACCAGTGATTTCGGCAGGGGGCAAGAGACCCAGTACTTC	CATSDFGRGQETQYF
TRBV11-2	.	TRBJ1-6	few	TGTGCCAGCAGCTTATCGTCACCCCTCCACTTT	CASSLSSPLHF
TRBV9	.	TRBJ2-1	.	TGTGCCAGCAGCCCCAACCAGGGCAGGGGATACAATGAGCAGTTCTTC	CASSPNQGRGYNEQFF
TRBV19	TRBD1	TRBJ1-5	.	TGTGCCAGTAGTATGACGGGACAGGGTTATCAGCCCCAGCATTTT	CASSMTGQGYQPQHF
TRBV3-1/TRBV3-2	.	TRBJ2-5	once	TGTGCCAGCAGCCAAGACTTCTATCACCAAGAGACCCAGTACTTC	CASSQDFYHQETQYF
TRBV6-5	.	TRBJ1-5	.	TGTGCCAGCGTCGACACCCGCAATCAGCCCCAGCATTTT	CASVDTRNQPQHF
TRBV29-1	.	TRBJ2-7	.	TGCAGCGTTGAAGAACCGACTAGGGGCTACGAGCAGTACTTC	CSVEEPTRGYEQYF
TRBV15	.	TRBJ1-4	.	TGTGCCACCAGCAGAGGAGCAGGGCGAATTAATGAAAAACTGTTTTTT	CATSRGAGRINEKLFF
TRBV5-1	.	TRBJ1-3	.	TGCGCCAGCAGCTCCGGAGAAAGCTCTGGAAACACCATATATTTT	CASSSGESSGNTIYF
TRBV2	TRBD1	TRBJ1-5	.	TGTGCCAGCAGTATACAGGGGAGTCAGCCCCAGCATTTT	CASSIQGSQPQHF
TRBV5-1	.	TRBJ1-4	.	TGCGCCAGCAGAACAGGGCCTAATGAAAAACTGTTTTTT	CASRTGPNEKLFF
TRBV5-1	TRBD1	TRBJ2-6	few	TGCGCCAGCAGCGCCCCCTCGGGACAGGGAACCTCTGGGGCCAACGTCCTGACTTTC	CASSAPSGQGTSGANVLTF
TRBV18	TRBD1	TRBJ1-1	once	TGTGCCAGCTCGCCGACAGGGAAGGGCACTGAAGCTTTCTTT	CASSPTGKGTEAFF
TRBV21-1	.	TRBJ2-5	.	TGTGCCAGCAGCAGGTCCGGCAGGGGGTTGGGGACCCAGTACTTC	CASSRSGRGLGTQYF
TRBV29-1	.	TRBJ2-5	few	TGCAGCGTTCCGACAGTTATCCAAGAGACCCAGTACTTC	CSVPTVIQETQYF
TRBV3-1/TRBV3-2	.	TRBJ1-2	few	TGTGCCAGCAGCCAAGGGTCTTCGGCGGGCCTCGGAGGCTACACCTTC	CASSQGSSAGLGGYTF
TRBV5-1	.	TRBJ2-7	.	TGCGCCAGCAGCCCTGAAGGGGGGGTGAGCTCCTACGAGCAGTACTTC	CASSPEGGVSSYEQYF
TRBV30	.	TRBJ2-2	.	TGTGCCTGGAGTGTACTAGACGACACCGGGGAGCTGTTTTTT	CAWSVLDDTGELFF
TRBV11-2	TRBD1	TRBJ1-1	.	TGTGCCAGCAGCTCCCCCCTGACAGGGTGGAACACTGAAGCTTTCTTT	CASSSPLTGWNTEAFF
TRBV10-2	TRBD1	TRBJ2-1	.	TGCGCCAGCAGTGATGGACAGGGGGCGAATGATGAGCAGTTCTTC	CASSDGQGANDEQFF
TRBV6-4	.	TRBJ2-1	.	TGTGCCAGCAGTGACTATGGGGGGAGTGAGCAGTTCTTC	CASSDYGGSEQFF
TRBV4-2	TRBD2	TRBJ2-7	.	TGTGCCAGCAAGACGGGACTAGCGGGGGAGTACGAGCAGTACTTC	CASKTGLAGEYEQYF
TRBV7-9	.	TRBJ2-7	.	TGTGCCAGCAGCTTGGGGGACACCTCCTACGAGCAGTACTTC	CASSLGDTSYEQYF